In its sample, the clone carrying this TCR beta chain was seen a few times. The antigen is unknown. The data belong to a study of cytomegalovirus exposure and HLA in healthy donors. General study points: In an earlier analysis, productive rearrangement rates for most beta V segments clustered near 87% or 30%. Later analysis showed most CMV-associated TCR beta chains appearing HLA-restricted. Prediction of most subjects' HLA-A and HLA-B alleles by TCR beta sequences was reportedly accurate.

PCR primers comprised 60 Vbeta and 13 Jbeta primers. TCRdb's table, derived via immunoSEQ multiplex PCR, lists solely in-frame clones and lacks some. The profile shows 90,000 to 100,000 clones, around 73% of them singletons. Sequenced input: PBMCs. This clonotype was sampled from a female donor in good health and CMV-seronegative.

This chain's CDR3 is CASSNPGQGTEQYF. The CDR3 bases are TGTGCCAGCAGTAATCCGGGACAGGGTACCGAGCAGTACTTC. The genes are TRBV25-1 and TRBJ2-7, with 9 bases that match TRBD1. Trimming took 5 bases from V and 6 from J; bases not matched to a gene: 8. The CDR3 runs to 14 residues. Looked up from germline, CDR1 is MGHDK and CDR2 is SYGVNS.